Listed below are T cell receptor beta chains from one sample, sequenced in a study of blood T cell repertoires in COVID-19. TCRdb's table, derived via immunoSEQ multiplex PCR, lists solely in-frame clones and lacks some. The sample includes more than 40,000 clones, about 89% of them seen just once. Sequenced sample: peripheral blood. These receptors all stem from a man in his fifties or sixties with active or convalescent COVID-19. CDR3s include the opening cysteine and the closing phenylalanine or tryptophan. A D gene is named only where the DNA matches it firmly. Not every row has a clone size; where given, it reads once, few, many or a size class.

CDR3 DNA: TGCGCCAGCAGCGAAGGGACAGCGAACACTGAAGCTTTCTTT; CDR3 protein: CASSEGTANTEAFF; J gene: TRBJ1-1; V gene: TRBV5-1; D gene: TRBD1; clone size: -
CDR3 DNA: TGTGCCAGCAGCTCTACCGGGACAGGGCTGGCTTTCTTT; CDR3 protein: CASSSTGTGLAFF; J gene: TRBJ1-1; V gene: TRBV5-4; D gene: TRBD1; clone size: -
CDR3 DNA: TGTGCCAGCAATGGACAGGGGGGAAGCTATGGCTACACCTTC; CDR3 protein: CASNGQGGSYGYTF; J gene: TRBJ1-2; V gene: TRBV2; D gene: TRBD1; clone size: few
CDR3 DNA: TGTGCCAGCAGCCCAGGGACAGGGGGCGGCTACACCTTC; CDR3 protein: CASSPGTGGGYTF; J gene: TRBJ1-2; V gene: TRBV5-6; D gene: TRBD1; clone size: -
CDR3 DNA: TGTGCCAGCAAAGGCGGGACAGGGCCCAATTCACCCCTCCACTTT; CDR3 protein: CASKGGTGPNSPLHF; J gene: TRBJ1-6; V gene: TRBV2; D gene: TRBD1; clone size: -
CDR3 DNA: TGTGCCAGCAGCTACGGGACAGATTACTATAGCAATCAGCCCCAGCATTTT; CDR3 protein: CASSYGTDYYSNQPQHF; J gene: TRBJ1-5; V gene: TRBV7-8; D gene: TRBD1; clone size: -
CDR3 DNA: TGTGCCAGCAGCCAAGTTCCCCGCCTAGCGGGGGGGCTCTCTGGGGCCAACGTCCTGACTTTC; CDR3 protein: CASSQVPRLAGGLSGANVLTF; J gene: TRBJ2-6; V gene: TRBV3-1/TRBV3-2; D gene: TRBD2; clone size: few
CDR3 DNA: TGTGCCAGCAGCTTAAGTTCACCAGGAAGCGGCAATGAGCAGTTCTTC; CDR3 protein: CASSLSSPGSGNEQFF; J gene: TRBJ2-1; V gene: TRBV11-3; D gene: -; clone size: -
CDR3 DNA: TGCGCCAGCAGGGTCTACACAGATACGCAGTATTTT; CDR3 protein: CASRVYTDTQYF; J gene: TRBJ2-3; V gene: TRBV5-1; D gene: -; clone size: -
CDR3 DNA: TGTGCCAGCAGTTACGGGCGGGATCAGACCCAGTACTTC; CDR3 protein: CASSYGRDQTQYF; J gene: TRBJ2-5; V gene: TRBV6-2/TRBV6-3; D gene: -; clone size: -
CDR3 DNA: TGTGCCAGGGGACAGGGCTGGTACAATGAGCAGTTCTTC; CDR3 protein: CARGQGWYNEQFF; J gene: TRBJ2-1; V gene: TRBV24-1; D gene: TRBD1; clone size: -
CDR3 DNA: TGTGCCAGTAGTCCCCAGGAGACAGGGTATCAGCCCCAGCATTTT; CDR3 protein: CASSPQETGYQPQHF; J gene: TRBJ1-5; V gene: TRBV19; D gene: TRBD1; clone size: -
CDR3 DNA: TGTGCCAGTAGTTCCAGGGGGTTGGGTGAAGCTTTCTTT; CDR3 protein: CASSSRGLGEAFF; J gene: TRBJ1-1; V gene: TRBV19; D gene: TRBD1; clone size: -
CDR3 DNA: TGTGCCAGTAGTATGGGGACAGGGGGGACCCAGTACTTC; CDR3 protein: CASSMGTGGTQYF; J gene: TRBJ2-5; V gene: TRBV19; D gene: TRBD1; clone size: -
CDR3 DNA: TGTGCCAGCTCAGGCCCCCACAGGGTTGGGGTCGGCTACACCTTC; CDR3 protein: CASSGPHRVGVGYTF; J gene: TRBJ1-2; V gene: TRBV18; D gene: -; clone size: -
CDR3 DNA: TGTGCCAGCTCATCAGGGGGGACAAGCCAAGAGACCCAGTACTTC; CDR3 protein: CASSSGGTSQETQYF; J gene: TRBJ2-5; V gene: TRBV18; D gene: -; clone size: -
CDR3 DNA: TGTGCCAGCAGCTTAGAAGGGAGGGGTGTTAGCGGGGGAAACAATGAGCAGTTCTTC; CDR3 protein: CASSLEGRGVSGGNNEQFF; J gene: TRBJ2-1; V gene: TRBV7-6; D gene: TRBD2; clone size: -
CDR3 DNA: TGCGCCAGCAGCCCGGGGATCCTAACAGGGGCCCTCCAAGAGACCCAGTACTTC; CDR3 protein: CASSPGILTGALQETQYF; J gene: TRBJ2-5; V gene: TRBV5-1; D gene: TRBD1; clone size: once
CDR3 DNA: TGTGCCAGCAGCTTAGTCACCGGGACAGGGATACAAGAGACCCAGTACTTC; CDR3 protein: CASSLVTGTGIQETQYF; J gene: TRBJ2-5; V gene: TRBV11-2; D gene: TRBD1; clone size: -
CDR3 DNA: TGTGCCAGCAGTTTTGCGGGGGGGCCCACAGATACGCAGTATTTT; CDR3 protein: CASSFAGGPTDTQYF; J gene: TRBJ2-3; V gene: TRBV28; D gene: TRBD2; clone size: -
CDR3 DNA: TGTGCCAGCAGTGAATTTAGGCCGGACAGTGTGAACACTGAAGCTTTCTTT; CDR3 protein: CASSEFRPDSVNTEAFF; J gene: TRBJ1-1; V gene: TRBV2; D gene: -; clone size: -
CDR3 DNA: TGTGCCAGCAGCCAAAGGGACAGACAAGAGACCCAGTACTTC; CDR3 protein: CASSQRDRQETQYF; J gene: TRBJ2-5; V gene: TRBV4-2; D gene: TRBD1; clone size: few
CDR3 DNA: TGTGCCAGCAGCTCCGGGTGGGGCTCGTCTGGGGCCAACGTCCTGACTTTC; CDR3 protein: CASSSGWGSSGANVLTF; J gene: TRBJ2-6; V gene: TRBV11-3; D gene: -; clone size: -
CDR3 DNA: TGTGCCAGCAGCGTAGGTGGTAGCGGGGCCTCGGAGACCCAGTACTTC; CDR3 protein: CASSVGGSGASETQYF; J gene: TRBJ2-5; V gene: TRBV9; D gene: TRBD2; clone size: -
CDR3 DNA: TGCGCCAGCAGCCAGGCGGGGGGGCGGGATACGCAGTATTTT; CDR3 protein: CASSQAGGRDTQYF; J gene: TRBJ2-3; V gene: TRBV4-1; D gene: TRBD2; clone size: -
CDR3 DNA: TGTGCCACCAACGTTCGGGGGGCCGACACTGAAGCTTTCTTT; CDR3 protein: CATNVRGADTEAFF; J gene: TRBJ1-1; V gene: TRBV6-5; D gene: -; clone size: -
CDR3 DNA: TGTGCCAGCAGCTTAGCGAGTCTAGAGGACAATGAGCAGTTCTTC; CDR3 protein: CASSLASLEDNEQFF; J gene: TRBJ2-1; V gene: TRBV11-2; D gene: -; clone size: -
CDR3 DNA: TGTGCCAGTAGTATAGTTCGGTACAATGAGCAGTTCTTC; CDR3 protein: CASSIVRYNEQFF; J gene: TRBJ2-1; V gene: TRBV19; D gene: -; clone size: -
CDR3 DNA: TGTGCCAGCAGCCCCGCAGGGTTCTACGAGCAGTACTTC; CDR3 protein: CASSPAGFYEQYF; J gene: TRBJ2-7; V gene: TRBV3-1/TRBV3-2; D gene: -; clone size: few
CDR3 DNA: TGTGCCAGCAGTGAATTTATGGAGGGCGAGCAGTACTTC; CDR3 protein: CASSEFMEGEQYF; J gene: TRBJ2-7; V gene: TRBV6-1; D gene: -; clone size: once
CDR3 DNA: TGTGCCTGGAGAGACAGGGGATTCGAAAAACTGTTTTTT; CDR3 protein: CAWRDRGFEKLFF; J gene: TRBJ1-4; V gene: TRBV30; D gene: TRBD1; clone size: once
CDR3 DNA: TGTGCCAGCAGCTTGGGAGGGGCGGGCACCGGGGAGCTGTTTTTT; CDR3 protein: CASSLGGAGTGELFF; J gene: TRBJ2-2; V gene: TRBV7-7; D gene: TRBD2; clone size: -
CDR3 DNA: TGTGCCAGCAGTTCCCTAGCGGGGGTAATCCAGTTCTTC; CDR3 protein: CASSSLAGVIQFF; J gene: TRBJ2-1; V gene: TRBV28; D gene: TRBD2; clone size: once
CDR3 DNA: TGTGCCAGCAGTTTTGGACAGAACTATGGCTACACCTTC; CDR3 protein: CASSFGQNYGYTF; J gene: TRBJ1-2; V gene: TRBV28; D gene: -; clone size: few
CDR3 DNA: TGCGCCAGCAGCCAACAACTCACAGATACGCAGTATTTT; CDR3 protein: CASSQQLTDTQYF; J gene: TRBJ2-3; V gene: TRBV4-1; D gene: -; clone size: -
CDR3 DNA: TGTGCCAGCGAGGCGACTAGCGGGCTCCAAGAGACCCAGTACTTC; CDR3 protein: CASEATSGLQETQYF; J gene: TRBJ2-5; V gene: TRBV6-6; D gene: TRBD2; clone size: few
CDR3 DNA: TGTGCCACCAGTGATCCGCGGGACAGATCCCTTGGGGTCTATGGCTACACCTTC; CDR3 protein: CATSDPRDRSLGVYGYTF; J gene: TRBJ1-2; V gene: TRBV24-1; D gene: TRBD1; clone size: -
CDR3 DNA: TGTGCCAGCAGCCCAAGGGGCGCTAGCGGAAGGGCAGATACGCAGTATTTT; CDR3 protein: CASSPRGASGRADTQYF; J gene: TRBJ2-3; V gene: TRBV9; D gene: TRBD2; clone size: -
CDR3 DNA: TGTGCCAGCAGCCAAGCCCAGGGTGAGGCTTTCTTT; CDR3 protein: CASSQAQGEAFF; J gene: TRBJ1-1; V gene: TRBV14; D gene: -; clone size: -
CDR3 DNA: TGTGCCAGCTCAACAGGGGAGCGCACTGAAGCTTTCTTT; CDR3 protein: CASSTGERTEAFF; J gene: TRBJ1-1; V gene: TRBV18; D gene: TRBD1; clone size: -
CDR3 DNA: TGTGCCAGCAGCTCCGGGACAGGGGCAGATACGCAGTATTTT; CDR3 protein: CASSSGTGADTQYF; J gene: TRBJ2-3; V gene: TRBV11-3; D gene: TRBD1; clone size: -
CDR3 DNA: TGTGCCAGTAGTACCACCCGGGATACTGAAGCTTTCTTT; CDR3 protein: CASSTTRDTEAFF; J gene: TRBJ1-1; V gene: TRBV19; D gene: -; clone size: -
CDR3 DNA: TGTGCCAGCCAGGGACAGGGGCGAAACTATGGCTACACCTTC; CDR3 protein: CASQGQGRNYGYTF; J gene: TRBJ1-2; V gene: TRBV7-9; D gene: TRBD1; clone size: few
CDR3 DNA: TGTGCCAGCAGTTTACCAGACGGGACCTACGAGCAGTACTTC; CDR3 protein: CASSLPDGTYEQYF; J gene: TRBJ2-7; V gene: TRBV28; D gene: -; clone size: -
CDR3 DNA: TGTGCCAGCAGCTTGGGCGGCACCTACGAGCAGTACTTC; CDR3 protein: CASSLGGTYEQYF; J gene: TRBJ2-7; V gene: TRBV5-4; D gene: -; clone size: -
CDR3 DNA: TGTGCCAGCACGTGGGACAGGGCTAATGAGCAGTTCTTC; CDR3 protein: CASTWDRANEQFF; J gene: TRBJ2-1; V gene: TRBV6-5; D gene: TRBD1; clone size: -